These 14 T cell receptor beta chains were sequenced from one sample in a study of T cell repertoires in cytomegalovirus infection. TCRdb passed the reads through MiXCR, listing each CDR3 protein once. Here the sample spans hundreds of thousands of distinct CDR3 sequences, 20% to 25% being singletons. The specimen sequenced was CD8+ T cells from PBMCs. The receptors originated from a human donor in good health (CMV status not recorded). Some clones in this sample may be carry-over from other donors' samples.

In its sample, this clonotype was seen once. V usage is TRBV20-1 and J usage is TRBJ2-7; no clear D gene. CDR3 length equals 13 residues. With 2 bases removed from V and 0 bases from J, the gap between germline ends came to 8 bases. Germline assignment: CDR1 DFQATT and CDR2 SNEGSKA (reference sequence). The CDR3 nucleotides are TGCAGTGCTAGAAACAAATACTCCTACGAGCAGTACTTC. As protein: CSARNKYSYEQYF.

The chain links TRBV13 to TRBJ1-1; the D gene is possibly TRBD1 (6 bases). Germline values: CDR1 PRHDT, CDR2 FYEKMQ (reference sequence). V shed 0 bases and J shed 4 bases, with 18 bases lying between them. The CDR3 runs to 17 residues. For the CDR3, the DNA is TGTGCCAGCAGCTTAGGCGGGACGACAGGCTGGGGCACTGAAGCTTTCTTT. Translating it yields CASSLGGTTGWGTEAFF.

This chain joins TRBV29-1 and TRBJ1-1, with 9 bases fitting TRBD1. The CDR3 consists of 14 residues. V trimming: 4 bases; J trimming: 0 bases; junction bases outside the gene matches: 3. CDR1 is SQVTM, CDR2 ANQGSEA, per germline. CDR3 residues: CSVGGQGMNTEAFF. CDR3 nucleotide sequence: TGCAGCGTTGGGGGACAGGGAATGAACACTGAAGCTTTCTTT.

This clonotype was detected many times. This chain joins TRBV5-5 and TRBJ2-3, with D unresolved. V was trimmed by 1 base and J by 2 bases, leaving 11 bases between them. The CDR3 runs 15 residues. The germline gives CDR1 SGHKS, CDR2 YYEKEE (reference sequence). The CDR3 nucleotides read TGTGCCAGCAGCTTGTTCCAGCGTACCACAGATACGCAGTATTTT. Its translation: CASSLFQRTTDTQYF.

The J gene is TRBJ1-4, the V gene TRBV10-3; a possible D gene is TRBD1 (6 bases). This CDR3 is 15 amino acids long. The germline CDR1 and CDR2 sequences are ENHRY and SYGVKD. V lost 6 bases to trimming and J lost 1 base, with 12 bases between them. CDR3 protein: CAIRQGMGTNEKLFF. The DNA for the CDR3 is TGTGCCATCAGACAGGGAATGGGAACTAATGAAAAACTGTTTTTT.

This clonotype was recorded a few times. This rearrangement joins TRBV5-1 to TRBJ2-3; D unresolved. Germline values: CDR1 SGHRS, CDR2 YFSETQ. This CDR3 spans 15 amino acids. Trimming took off 4 bases at V and 4 bases at J, with 16 bases between the two ends. The CDR3 loop is CASSPVEFPADTQYF. The CDR3 DNA sequence: TGCGCCAGCAGCCCGGTCGAGTTTCCCGCAGATACGCAGTATTTT.

This clonotype was recorded at least ten times. The V and J genes are TRBV7-9 and TRBJ1-2; no firm D call. Germline CDR1 is SEHNR and CDR2 is FQNEAQ (reference sequence). The germline V and J ends were trimmed by 4 bases and 6 bases, with 12 bases remaining between them. The CDR3 extends over 13 amino acids. CDR3 region: CASSSRAKDGYTF. The CDR3 DNA reads TGTGCCAGCAGCTCCCGGGCCAAGGATGGCTACACCTTC. The full variable domain, its missing parts supplied by reference TRBV7-9 and TRBJ1-2, is DTGVSQNPRHKITKRGQNVTFRCDPISEHNRLYWYRQTLGQGPEFLTYFQNEAQLEKSRLLSDRFSAERPKGSFSTLEIQRTEQGDSAMYLCASSSRAKDGYTFGSGTRLTVV.

This chain links TRBV14 with TRBJ2-1; 14 bases align to TRBD2. CDR3 length equals 17 residues. V lost 6 bases to trimming and J lost 2 bases; unmatched junction nucleotides: 6. The germline gives CDR1 SGHDN, CDR2 FVKESK. CDR3 loop: CASRPTSGGVTYNEQFF. CDR3 bases: TGTGCCAGCAGACCGACTAGCGGGGGGGTCACCTACAATGAGCAGTTCTTC.

This clonotype was counted a few times. The J gene is TRBJ1-1, the V gene TRBV6-5; the D gene is possibly TRBD1 (6 bases). V dropped 0 bases and J dropped 2 bases, with 10 bases sitting between them. The CDR3 loop spans 15 amino acids. Germline lookup yields CDR1 MNHEY and CDR2 SVGAGI. CDR3 residues: CASSYSTRGNTEAFF. Here the CDR3 DNA reads TGTGCCAGCAGTTACTCGACCAGGGGAAACACTGAAGCTTTCTTT.

In this sample, this clonotype turned up many times. CDR3 amino acids: CASSSRGTSRGQETQYF. CDR3 sequence (DNA): TGTGCCAGCAGCTCCCGTGGGACTAGCAGAGGACAAGAGACCCAGTACTTC. The V and J genes are TRBV7-8 and TRBJ2-5; the match to TRBD2 covers 9 bases. In germline, CDR1 is SGHVS, CDR2 FQNEAQ. V shed 4 bases and J 2 bases; nucleotides not matched to a gene: 11. The CDR3 is 17 residues long.

This clonotype was observed a few times. This rearrangement joins TRBV2 to TRBJ1-5, with a weak D call TRBD1 (6 bases). The V end was cut by 6 bases, the J end by 2 bases, with 20 bases between. This CDR3 has 17 residues. Germline V gene sequence: CDR1 SNHLY, CDR2 FYNNEI. CDR3 sequence reads: CASRGGTRGAGNQPQHF. For the CDR3, the DNA is TGTGCCAGCAGGGGAGGGACCAGGGGTGCGGGCAATCAGCCCCAGCATTTT. Full variable domain (remainder filled in from reference TRBV2 and TRBJ1-5): EPEVTQTPSHQVTQMGQEVILRCVPISNHLYFYWYRQILGQKVEFLVSFYNNEISEKSEIFDDQFSVERPDGSNFTLKIRSTKLEDSAMYFCASRGGTRGAGNQPQHFGDGTRLSIL.

V and J are TRBV15 and TRBJ1-5, with D perhaps TRBD1 (5 bases). V was shortened by 3 bases and J by 6 bases, with 9 bases between the two germline ends. The CDR3 length is 13 residues. CDR1 is LNHNV, CDR2 YYDKDF, per germline (reference sequence). The CDR3 nucleotides are TGTGCCACCAGCAGTACAGGCCGTCAGCCCCAGCATTTT. Translation: CATSSTGRQPQHF.

V is TRBV14 and J is TRBJ2-7; D is undetermined. Trimming took off 5 bases at V and 3 bases at J, with 8 bases between the two ends. The CDR3 is 12 residues long. Germline V gene lookup returns CDR1 SGHDN and CDR2 FVKESK. The CDR3 DNA follows: TGTGCCAGCAGCAATATAGGCTACGAGCAGTACTTC. Its translation is CASSNIGYEQYF.

This sequence joins TRBV11-2 and TRBJ2-1; possible D gene TRBD1, 6 bases. V was trimmed by 4 bases and J by 8 bases, leaving 12 bases between them. Germline V CDR1 and CDR2: SGHAT, FQNNGV. CDR3 length: 13 residues. CDR3 amino acids: CASSSPTGYEQFF. The CDR3 DNA follows: TGTGCCAGCAGCTCCCCTACAGGGTATGAGCAGTTCTTC.